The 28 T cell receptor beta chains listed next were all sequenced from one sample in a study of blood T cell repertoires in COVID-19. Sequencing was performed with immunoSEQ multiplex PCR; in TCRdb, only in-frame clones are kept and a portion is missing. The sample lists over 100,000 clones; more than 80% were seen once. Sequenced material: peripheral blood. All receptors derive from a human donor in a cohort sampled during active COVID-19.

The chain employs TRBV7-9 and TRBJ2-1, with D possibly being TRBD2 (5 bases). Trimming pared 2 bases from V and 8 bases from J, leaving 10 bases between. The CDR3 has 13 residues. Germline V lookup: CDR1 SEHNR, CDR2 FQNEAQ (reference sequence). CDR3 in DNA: TGTGCCAGCAGCTTACCTAGCAAGGATGAGCAGTTCTTC. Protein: CASSLPSKDEQFF. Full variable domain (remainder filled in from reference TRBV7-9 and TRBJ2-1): DTGVSQNPRHKITKRGQNVTFRCDPISEHNRLYWYRQTLGQGPEFLTYFQNEAQLEKSRLLSDRFSAERPKGSFSTLEIQRTEQGDSAMYLCASSLPSKDEQFFGPGTRLTVL.

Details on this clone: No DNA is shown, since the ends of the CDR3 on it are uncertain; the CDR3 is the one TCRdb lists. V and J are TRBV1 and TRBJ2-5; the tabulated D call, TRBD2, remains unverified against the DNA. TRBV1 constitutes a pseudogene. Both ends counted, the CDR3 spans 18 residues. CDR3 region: CTSSPTFVGGGASETQYF.

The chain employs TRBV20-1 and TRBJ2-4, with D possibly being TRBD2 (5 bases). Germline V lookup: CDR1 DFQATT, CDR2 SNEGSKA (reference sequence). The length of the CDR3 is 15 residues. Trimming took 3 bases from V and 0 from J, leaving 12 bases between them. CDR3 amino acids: CSASGGTVAKNIQYF. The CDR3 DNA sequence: TGCAGTGCTAGTGGAGGCACGGTAGCCAAAAACATTCAGTACTTC.

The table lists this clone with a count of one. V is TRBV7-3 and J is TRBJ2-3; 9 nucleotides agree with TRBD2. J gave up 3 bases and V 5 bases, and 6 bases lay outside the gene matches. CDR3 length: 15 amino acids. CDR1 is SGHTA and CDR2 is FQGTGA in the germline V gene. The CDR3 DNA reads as TGTGCCAGCAGCCGAGCGGGAGGTCTGACAGATACGCAGTATTTT. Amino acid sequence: CASSRAGGLTDTQYF.

The CDR3 DNA sequence: TGTGCCAGCTCAACCGGACAGGGCGTTCGGACTGAAGCTTTCTTT. Its protein is CASSTGQGVRTEAFF. The chain recombines TRBV18 with TRBJ1-1, with TRBD1 matching over 8 bases. V dropped 5 bases and J dropped 5; count of bases not matched to a gene: 10. The CDR3 is 15 amino acids. Germline-derived CDR1 and CDR2 are KGHSH and LQKENI.

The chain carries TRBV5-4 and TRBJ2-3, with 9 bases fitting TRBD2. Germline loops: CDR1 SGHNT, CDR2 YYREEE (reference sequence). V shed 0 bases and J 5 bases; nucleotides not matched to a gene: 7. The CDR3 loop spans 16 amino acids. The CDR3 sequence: CASSLDLGLAKDTQYF. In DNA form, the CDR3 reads TGTGCCAGCAGCTTGGACTTGGGACTAGCAAAAGATACGCAGTATTTT.

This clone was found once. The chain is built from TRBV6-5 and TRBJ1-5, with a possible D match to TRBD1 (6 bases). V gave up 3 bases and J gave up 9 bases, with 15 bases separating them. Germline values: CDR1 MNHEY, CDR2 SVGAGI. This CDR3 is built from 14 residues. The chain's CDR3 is CASSYGGPAWPQHF. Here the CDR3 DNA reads TGTGCCAGCAGTTATGGGGGCCCCGCCTGGCCCCAGCATTTT.

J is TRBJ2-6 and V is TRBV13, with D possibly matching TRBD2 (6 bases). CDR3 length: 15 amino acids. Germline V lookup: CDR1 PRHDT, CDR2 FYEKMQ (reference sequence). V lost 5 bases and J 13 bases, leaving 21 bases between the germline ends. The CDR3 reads CASSPRSRRDSVLTF. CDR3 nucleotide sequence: TGTGCCAGCAGCCCCCGTTCGAGGAGGGACTCGGTCCTGACTTTC.

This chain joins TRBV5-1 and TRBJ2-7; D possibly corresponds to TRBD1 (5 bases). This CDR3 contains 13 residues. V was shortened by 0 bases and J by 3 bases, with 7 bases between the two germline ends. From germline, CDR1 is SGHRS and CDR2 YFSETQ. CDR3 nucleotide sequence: TGCGCCAGCAGCTTGGACCAGGGCTACGAGCAGTACTTC. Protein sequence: CASSLDQGYEQYF.

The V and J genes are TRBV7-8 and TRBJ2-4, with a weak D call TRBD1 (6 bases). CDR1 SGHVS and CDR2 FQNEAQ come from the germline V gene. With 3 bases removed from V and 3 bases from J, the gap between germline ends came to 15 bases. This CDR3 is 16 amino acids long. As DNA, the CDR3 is TGTGCCAGCAGCTTCTTTGGGGGCAGAAACAAAAACATTCAGTACTTC. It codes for CASSFFGGRNKNIQYF.

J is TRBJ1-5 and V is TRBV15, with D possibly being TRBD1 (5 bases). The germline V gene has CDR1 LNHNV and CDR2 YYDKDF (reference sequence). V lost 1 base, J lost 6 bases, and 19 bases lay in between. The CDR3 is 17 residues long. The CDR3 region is CATSRGGWGEAPQPQHF. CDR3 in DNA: TGTGCCACCAGCAGAGGGGGCTGGGGGGAGGCTCCTCAGCCCCAGCATTTT. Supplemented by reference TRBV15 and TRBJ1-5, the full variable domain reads DAMVIQNPRYQVTQFGKPVTLSCSQTLNHNVMYWYQQKSSQAPKLLFHYYDKDFNNEADTPDNFQSRRPNTSFCFLDIRSPGLGDTAMYLCATSRGGWGEAPQPQHFGDGTRLSIL.

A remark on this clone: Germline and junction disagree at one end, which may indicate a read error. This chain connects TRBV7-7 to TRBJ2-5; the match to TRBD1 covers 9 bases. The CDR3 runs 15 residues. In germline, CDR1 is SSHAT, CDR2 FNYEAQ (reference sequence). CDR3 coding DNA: TGTGCTAGCAGCCCCATTGGGACAGGGCGGGAGACCCAGTACTTC. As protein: CASSPIGTGRETQYF.

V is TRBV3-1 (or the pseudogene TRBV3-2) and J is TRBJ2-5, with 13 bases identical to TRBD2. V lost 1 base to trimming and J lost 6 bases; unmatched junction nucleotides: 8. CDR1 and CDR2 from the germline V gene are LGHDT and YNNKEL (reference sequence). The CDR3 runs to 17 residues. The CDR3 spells CASSQVPTSGGVKTQYF. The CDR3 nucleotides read TGTGCCAGCAGCCAAGTCCCCACTAGCGGGGGGGTAAAGACCCAGTACTTC.

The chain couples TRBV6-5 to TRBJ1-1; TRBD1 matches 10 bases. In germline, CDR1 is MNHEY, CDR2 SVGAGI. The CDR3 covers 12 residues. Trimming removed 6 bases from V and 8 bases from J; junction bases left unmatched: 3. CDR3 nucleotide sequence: TGTGCCAGCAGGAGACAGGGGGCAGAAGCTTTCTTT. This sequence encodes CASRRQGAEAFF.

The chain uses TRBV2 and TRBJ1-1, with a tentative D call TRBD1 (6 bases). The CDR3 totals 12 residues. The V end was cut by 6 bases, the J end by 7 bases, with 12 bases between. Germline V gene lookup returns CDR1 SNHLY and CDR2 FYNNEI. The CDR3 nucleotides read TGTGCCAGCAGCCGGGGACAATTTGAAGCTTTCTTT. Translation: CASSRGQFEAFF.

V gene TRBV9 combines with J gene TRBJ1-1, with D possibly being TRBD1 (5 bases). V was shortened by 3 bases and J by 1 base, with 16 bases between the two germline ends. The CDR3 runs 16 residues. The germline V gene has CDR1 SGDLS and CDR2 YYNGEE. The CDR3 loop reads CASSASRGVRNTEAFF. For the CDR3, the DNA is TGTGCCAGCAGCGCAAGTCGGGGGGTGAGGAACACTGAAGCTTTCTTT.

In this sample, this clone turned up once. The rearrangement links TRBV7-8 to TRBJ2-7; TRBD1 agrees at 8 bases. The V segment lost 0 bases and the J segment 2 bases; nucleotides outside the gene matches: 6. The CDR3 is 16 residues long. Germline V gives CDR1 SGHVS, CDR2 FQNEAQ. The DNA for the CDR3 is TGTGCCAGCAGCTTAGCCACGGACAGGGTCCCCTACGAGCAGTACTTC. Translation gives CASSLATDRVPYEQYF.

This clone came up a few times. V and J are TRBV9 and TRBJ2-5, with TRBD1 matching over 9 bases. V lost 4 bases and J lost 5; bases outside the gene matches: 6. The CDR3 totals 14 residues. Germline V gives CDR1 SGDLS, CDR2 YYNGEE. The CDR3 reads CASSRQGVRETQYF. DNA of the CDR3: TGTGCCAGCAGCAGACAGGGGGTCAGGGAGACCCAGTACTTC.

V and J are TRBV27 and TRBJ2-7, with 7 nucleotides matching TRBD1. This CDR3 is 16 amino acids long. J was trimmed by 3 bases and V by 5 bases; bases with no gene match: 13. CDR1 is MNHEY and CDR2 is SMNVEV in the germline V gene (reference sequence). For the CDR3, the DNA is TGTGCCAGCAGTCTGATACTGACTAACAGGGGCTACGAGCAGTACTTC. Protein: CASSLILTNRGYEQYF.

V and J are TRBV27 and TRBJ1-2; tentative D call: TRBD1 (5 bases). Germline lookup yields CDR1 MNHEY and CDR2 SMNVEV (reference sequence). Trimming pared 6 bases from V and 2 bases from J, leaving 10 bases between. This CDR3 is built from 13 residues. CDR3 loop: CASSLTENYGYTF. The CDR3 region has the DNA TGTGCCAGCAGCCTGACAGAGAACTATGGCTACACCTTC.

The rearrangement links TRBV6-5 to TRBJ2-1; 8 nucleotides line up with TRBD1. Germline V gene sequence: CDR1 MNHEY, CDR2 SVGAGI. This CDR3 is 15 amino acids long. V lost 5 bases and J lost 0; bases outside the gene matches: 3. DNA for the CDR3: TGTGCCAGCAGTCCCACAGGGGGCTCCTACAATGAGCAGTTCTTC. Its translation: CASSPTGGSYNEQFF.

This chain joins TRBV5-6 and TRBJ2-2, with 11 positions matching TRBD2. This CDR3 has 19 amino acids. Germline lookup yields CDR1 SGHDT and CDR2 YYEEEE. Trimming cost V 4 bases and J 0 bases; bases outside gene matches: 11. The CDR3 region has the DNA TGTGCCAGCAGCGCTAACCGGCTAGCGGGGGGCGCGAACACCGGGGAGCTGTTTTTT. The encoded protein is CASSANRLAGGANTGELFF.

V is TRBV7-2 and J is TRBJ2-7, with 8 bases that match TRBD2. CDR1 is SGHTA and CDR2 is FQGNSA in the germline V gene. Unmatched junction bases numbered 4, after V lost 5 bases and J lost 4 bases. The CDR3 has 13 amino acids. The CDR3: CASSASGGYEQYF. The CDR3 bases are TGTGCCAGCAGCGCGAGCGGGGGTTACGAGCAGTACTTC.

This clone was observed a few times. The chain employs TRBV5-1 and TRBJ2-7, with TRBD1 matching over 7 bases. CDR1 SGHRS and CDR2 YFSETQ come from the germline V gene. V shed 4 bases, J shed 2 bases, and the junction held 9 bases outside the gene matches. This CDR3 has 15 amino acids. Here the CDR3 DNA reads TGCGCCAGCAGCACAGGGACAGTAAGAGCCTACGAGCAGTACTTC. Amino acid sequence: CASSTGTVRAYEQYF.

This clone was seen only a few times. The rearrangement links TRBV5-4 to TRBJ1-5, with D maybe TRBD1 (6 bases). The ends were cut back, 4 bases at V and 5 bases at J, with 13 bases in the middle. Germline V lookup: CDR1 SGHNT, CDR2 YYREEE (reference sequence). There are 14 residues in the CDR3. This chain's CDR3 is CASSNWDTDQPQHF. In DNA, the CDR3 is TGTGCCAGCAGCAACTGGGACACCGATCAGCCCCAGCATTTT.

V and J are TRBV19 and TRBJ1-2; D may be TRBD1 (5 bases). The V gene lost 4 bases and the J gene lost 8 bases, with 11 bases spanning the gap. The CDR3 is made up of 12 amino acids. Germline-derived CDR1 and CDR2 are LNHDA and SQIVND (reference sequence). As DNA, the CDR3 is TGTGCCAGTAGTAATCCAGGGTACGGCTACACCTTC. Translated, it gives CASSNPGYGYTF.

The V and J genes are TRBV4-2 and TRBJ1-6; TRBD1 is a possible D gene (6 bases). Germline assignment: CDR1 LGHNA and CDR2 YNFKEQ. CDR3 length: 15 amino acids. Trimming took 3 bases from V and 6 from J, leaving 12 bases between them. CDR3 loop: CASSHPGQINSPLHF. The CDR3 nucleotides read TGTGCCAGCAGCCACCCCGGACAGATTAATTCACCCCTCCACTTT.

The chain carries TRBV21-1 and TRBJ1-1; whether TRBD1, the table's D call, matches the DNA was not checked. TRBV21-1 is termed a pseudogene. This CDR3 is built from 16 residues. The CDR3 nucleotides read TGTGCCAGCAGCACAGGGACAGGGGTTCCCTGGTTTTATGCTTTCTTT. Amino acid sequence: CASSTGTGVPWFYAFF.